The text below deals with one T cell receptor (beta chain). V gave up 0 bases and J gave up 6 bases, with 12 bases separating them. CDR3 size: 14 residues. Germline V CDR1 and CDR2: MNHEY, SVGAGI. Only in-frame clones appear in the TCRdb table, and some are missing; sequencing was by immunoSEQ multiplex PCR. This table has about 39,000 clones, more than 85% appearing once. This entry comes from a study of lymphopenia after photon versus proton radiotherapy. The source material was peripheral blood, sampled from a patient treated with photon-based radiotherapy. V is TRBV6-5 and J is TRBJ2-7; perhaps TRBD2 as D (5 bases). The origin of this receptor is a man aged 55 to 69 with cholangiocarcinoma. The DNA for the CDR3 is TGTGCCAGCAGTTACTCGCCCCGAGAGGGCGAGCAGTACTTC. Translated, it gives CASSYSPREGEQYF.